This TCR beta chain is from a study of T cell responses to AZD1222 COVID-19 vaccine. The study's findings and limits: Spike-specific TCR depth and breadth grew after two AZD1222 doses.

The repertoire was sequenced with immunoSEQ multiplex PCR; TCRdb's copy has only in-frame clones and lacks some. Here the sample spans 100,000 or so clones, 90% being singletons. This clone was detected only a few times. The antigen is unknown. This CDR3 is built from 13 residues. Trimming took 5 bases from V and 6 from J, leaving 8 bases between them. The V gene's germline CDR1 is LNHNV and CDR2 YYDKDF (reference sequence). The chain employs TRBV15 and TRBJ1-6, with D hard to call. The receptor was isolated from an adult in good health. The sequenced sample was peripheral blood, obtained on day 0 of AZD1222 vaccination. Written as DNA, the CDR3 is TGTGCCACCAGCGCCGCGACTAATTCACCCCTCCACTTT. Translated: CATSAATNSPLHF.